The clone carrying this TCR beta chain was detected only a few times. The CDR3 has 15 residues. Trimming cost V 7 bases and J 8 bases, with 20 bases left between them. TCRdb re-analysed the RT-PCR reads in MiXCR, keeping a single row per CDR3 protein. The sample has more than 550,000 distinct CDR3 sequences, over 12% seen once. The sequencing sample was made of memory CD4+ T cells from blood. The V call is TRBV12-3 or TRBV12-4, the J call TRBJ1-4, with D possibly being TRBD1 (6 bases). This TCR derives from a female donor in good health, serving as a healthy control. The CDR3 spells CASTTQGWVGEKLFF. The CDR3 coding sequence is TGTGCCAGCACCACACAGGGATGGGTCGGCGAAAAACTGTTTTTT.